Presented here are 2 T cell receptor beta chains from one specimen sequenced in a study of Ad26.COV2.S vaccination and SARS-CoV-2 variants. The sample's treatment: some 19 received Ad26.COV2.S at low or high dose, single or two shots; 5 received placebo; per-sample allocation not given. Day 63 following the first vaccine or placebo injection was when the samples were taken. Generated by immunoSEQ multiplex PCR, the TCRdb table keeps only in-frame clones and is missing some. The sample includes about 350,000 clones, roughly 90% of them seen just once. This specimen consisted of peripheral blood, obtained in a trial of Ad26.COV2.S vaccine versus placebo. These receptors were collected from a person between 18 and 65 years old who received the Ad26.COV2.S COVID-19 vaccine or a placebo.

This chain joins TRBV28 and TRBJ1-5; no clear D. CDR3 length: 13 amino acids. The germline gives CDR1 MDHEN, CDR2 SYDVKM. The V end lost 3 bases, the J end lost 3 bases, and 6 bases lay between the germline ends. The CDR3 DNA is TGTGCCAGCAGTTTGGGGTTCAATCAGCCCCAGCATTTT. Its protein product is CASSLGFNQPQHF.

CDR3 in amino acids: CASSAGVAGGGNEQFF. Written as DNA, the CDR3 is TGCGCCAGCAGTGCAGGGGTAGCGGGAGGCGGGAATGAGCAGTTCTTC. The gene calls are TRBV5-1 and TRBJ2-1; 10 nucleotides align to TRBD2. V shed 5 bases, J shed 7 bases, and the junction held 12 bases outside the gene matches. Looked up from germline, CDR1 is SGHRS and CDR2 is YFSETQ. The CDR3 totals 16 residues.